This TCR beta chain was identified during a study of CD8 T cells in ankylosing spondylitis. Study results and limitations: Disease-linked clones, CD8+, were relatively rare in peripheral blood. Matched synovial fluid from ankylosing spondylitis patients was reported to be enriched for disease-linked clones.

TCRdb re-called the 5' RACE reads with MiXCR, one entry per CDR3 protein. In the table there are under 55,000 distinct CDR3 sequences, roughly 7.4% of which are singletons. Trimming removed 0 bases from V and 1 base from J, with 4 bases in between. Germline V lookup: CDR1 SGHRS, CDR2 YFSETQ. The CDR3 is 13 amino acids. This clonotype was counted ten times or more. Its antigen is not known. Sequencing was done on a sample of blood, either unsorted or a sorted T cell fraction (not recorded which). The V and J genes are TRBV5-1 and TRBJ1-2; D is ambiguous. This receptor was identified in a female donor with ankylosing spondylitis or in good health (not recorded which). The DNA of the CDR3 is TGCGCCAGCAGCTTGGACGGTAACTATGGCTACACCTTC. Protein: CASSLDGNYGYTF.